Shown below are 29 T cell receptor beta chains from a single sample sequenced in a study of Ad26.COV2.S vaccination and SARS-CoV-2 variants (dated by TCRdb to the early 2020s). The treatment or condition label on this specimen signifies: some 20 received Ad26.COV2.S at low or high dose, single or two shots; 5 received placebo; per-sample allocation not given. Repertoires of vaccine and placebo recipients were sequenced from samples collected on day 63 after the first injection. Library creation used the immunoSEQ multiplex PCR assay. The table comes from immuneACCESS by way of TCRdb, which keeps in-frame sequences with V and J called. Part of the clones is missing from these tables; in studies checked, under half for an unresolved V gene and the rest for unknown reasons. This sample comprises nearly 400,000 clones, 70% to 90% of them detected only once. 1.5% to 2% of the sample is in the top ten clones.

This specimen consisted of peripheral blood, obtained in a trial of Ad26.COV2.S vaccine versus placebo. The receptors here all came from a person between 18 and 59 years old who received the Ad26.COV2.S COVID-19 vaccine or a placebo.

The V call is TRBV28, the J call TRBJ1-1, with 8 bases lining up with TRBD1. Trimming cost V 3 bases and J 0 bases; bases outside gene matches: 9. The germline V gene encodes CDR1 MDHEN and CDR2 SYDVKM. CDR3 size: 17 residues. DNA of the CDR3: TGTGCCAGCAGTTTCCACGGACAGGGAGCCATGAACACTGAAGCTTTCTTT. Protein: CASSFHGQGAMNTEAFF.

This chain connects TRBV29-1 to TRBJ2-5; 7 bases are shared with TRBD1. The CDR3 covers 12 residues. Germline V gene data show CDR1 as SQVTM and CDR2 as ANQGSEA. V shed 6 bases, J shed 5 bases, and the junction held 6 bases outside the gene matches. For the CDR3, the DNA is TGCAGCGTACAGGGGATGGGGGAGACCCAGTACTTC. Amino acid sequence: CSVQGMGETQYF. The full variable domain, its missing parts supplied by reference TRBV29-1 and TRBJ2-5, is SAVISQKPSRDICQRGTSLTIQCQVDSQVTMMFWYRQQPGQSLTLIATANQGSEATYESGFVIDKFPISRPNLTFSTLTVSNMSPEDSSIYLCSVQGMGETQYFGPGTRLLVL.

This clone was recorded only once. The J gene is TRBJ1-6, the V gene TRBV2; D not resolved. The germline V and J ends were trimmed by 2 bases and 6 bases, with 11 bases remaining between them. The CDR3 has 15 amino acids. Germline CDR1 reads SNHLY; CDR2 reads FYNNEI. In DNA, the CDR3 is TGTGCCAGCAGTGAAATCGGCGGCTTTAATTCACCCCTCCACTTT. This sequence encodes CASSEIGGFNSPLHF.

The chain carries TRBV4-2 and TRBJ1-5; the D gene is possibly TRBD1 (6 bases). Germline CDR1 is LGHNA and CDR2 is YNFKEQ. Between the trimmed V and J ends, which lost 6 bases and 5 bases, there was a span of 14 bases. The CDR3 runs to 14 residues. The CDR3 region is CASSLQGRDQPQHF. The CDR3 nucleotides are TGTGCCAGCAGTTTACAGGGCCGGGATCAGCCCCAGCATTTT.

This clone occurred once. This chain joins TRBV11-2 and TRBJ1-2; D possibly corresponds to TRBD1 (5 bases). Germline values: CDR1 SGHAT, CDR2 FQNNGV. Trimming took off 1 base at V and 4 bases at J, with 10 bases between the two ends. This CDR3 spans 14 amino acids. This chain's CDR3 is CASSLGGAPYGYTF. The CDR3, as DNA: TGTGCCAGCAGCTTAGGAGGGGCCCCCTATGGCTACACCTTC.

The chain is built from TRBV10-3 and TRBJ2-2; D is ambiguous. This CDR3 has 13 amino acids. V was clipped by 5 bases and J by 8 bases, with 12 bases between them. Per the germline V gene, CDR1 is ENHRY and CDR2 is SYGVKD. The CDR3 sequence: CAISLGARGELFF. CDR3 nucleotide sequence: TGTGCCATCAGTCTAGGAGCGCGAGGGGAGCTGTTTTTT.

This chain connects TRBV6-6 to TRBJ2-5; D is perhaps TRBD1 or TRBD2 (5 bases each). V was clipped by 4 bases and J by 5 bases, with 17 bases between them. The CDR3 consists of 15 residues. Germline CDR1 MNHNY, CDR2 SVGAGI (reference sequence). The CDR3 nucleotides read TGTGCCAGCAGTTCCCTCCATGGGTGGGGGGAGACCCAGTACTTC. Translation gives CASSSLHGWGETQYF.

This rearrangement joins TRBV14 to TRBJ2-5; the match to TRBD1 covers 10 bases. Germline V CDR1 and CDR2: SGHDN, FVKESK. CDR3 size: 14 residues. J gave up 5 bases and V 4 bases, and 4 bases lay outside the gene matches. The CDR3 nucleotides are TGTGCCAGCAGCCCTCCGGGACAGGGGGAGACCCAGTACTTC. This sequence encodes CASSPPGQGETQYF.

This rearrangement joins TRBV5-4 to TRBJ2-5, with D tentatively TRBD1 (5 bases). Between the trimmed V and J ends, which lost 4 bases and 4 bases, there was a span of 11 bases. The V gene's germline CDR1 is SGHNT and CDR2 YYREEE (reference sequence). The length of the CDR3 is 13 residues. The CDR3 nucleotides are TGTGCCAGCAGCAGGGAAGGGGCAGAGACCCAGTACTTC. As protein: CASSREGAETQYF.

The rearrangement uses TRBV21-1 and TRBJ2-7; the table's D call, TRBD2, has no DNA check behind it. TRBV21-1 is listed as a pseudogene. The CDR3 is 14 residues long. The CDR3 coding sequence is TGTGCCAGCAGCACACTAGCGGCGCCCTACGAGCAGTACTTC. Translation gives CASSTLAAPYEQYF.

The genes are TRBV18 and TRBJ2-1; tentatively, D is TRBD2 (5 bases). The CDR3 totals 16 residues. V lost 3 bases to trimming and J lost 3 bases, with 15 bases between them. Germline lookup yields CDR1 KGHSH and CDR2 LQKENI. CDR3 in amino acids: CASSPATRRGYNEQFF. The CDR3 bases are TGTGCCAGCTCACCTGCTACTAGGAGAGGCTACAATGAGCAGTTCTTC.

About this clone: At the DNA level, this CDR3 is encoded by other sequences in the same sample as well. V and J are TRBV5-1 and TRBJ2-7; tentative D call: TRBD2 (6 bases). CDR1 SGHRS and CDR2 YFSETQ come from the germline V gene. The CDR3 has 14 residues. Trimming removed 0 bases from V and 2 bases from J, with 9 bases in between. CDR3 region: CASSLAGGAYEQYF. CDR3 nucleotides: TGCGCCAGCAGCTTGGCTGGAGGGGCCTACGAGCAGTACTTC. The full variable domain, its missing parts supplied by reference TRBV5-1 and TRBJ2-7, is KAGVTQTPRYLIKTRGQQVTLSCSPISGHRSVSWYQQTPGQGLQFLFEYFSETQRNKGNFPGRFSGRQFSNSRSEMNVSTLELGDSALYLCASSLAGGAYEQYFGPGTRLTVT.

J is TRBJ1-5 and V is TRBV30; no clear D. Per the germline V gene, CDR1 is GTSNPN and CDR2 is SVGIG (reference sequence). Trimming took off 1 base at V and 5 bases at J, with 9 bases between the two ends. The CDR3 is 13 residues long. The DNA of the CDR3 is TGTGCCTGGAGTGGTGGAGCCTATCAGCCCCAGCATTTT. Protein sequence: CAWSGGAYQPQHF.

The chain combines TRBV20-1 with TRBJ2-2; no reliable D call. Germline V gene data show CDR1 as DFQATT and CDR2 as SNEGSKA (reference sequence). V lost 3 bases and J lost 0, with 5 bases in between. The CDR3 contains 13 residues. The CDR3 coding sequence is TGCAGTGCTAGTAATCCGAACACCGGGGAGCTGTTTTTT. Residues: CSASNPNTGELFF.

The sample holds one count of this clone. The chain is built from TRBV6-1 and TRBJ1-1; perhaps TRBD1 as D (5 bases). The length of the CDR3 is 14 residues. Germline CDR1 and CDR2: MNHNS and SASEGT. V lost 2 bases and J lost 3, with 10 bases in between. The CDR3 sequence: CASSEWGGDTEAFF. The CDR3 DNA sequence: TGTGCCAGCAGTGAATGGGGCGGGGACACTGAAGCTTTCTTT.

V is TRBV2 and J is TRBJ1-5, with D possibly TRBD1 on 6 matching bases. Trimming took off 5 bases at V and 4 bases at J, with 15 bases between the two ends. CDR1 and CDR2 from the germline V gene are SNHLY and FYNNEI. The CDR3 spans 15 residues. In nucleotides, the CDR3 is TGTGCCAGCAGTAACGAACAGGGAGGAAATCAGCCCCAGCATTTT. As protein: CASSNEQGGNQPQHF.

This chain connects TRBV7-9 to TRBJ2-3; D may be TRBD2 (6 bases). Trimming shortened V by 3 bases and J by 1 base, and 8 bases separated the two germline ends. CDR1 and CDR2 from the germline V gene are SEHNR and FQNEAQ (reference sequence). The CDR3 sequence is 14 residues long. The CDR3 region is CASSFSSGTDTQYF. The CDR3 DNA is TGTGCCAGCAGCTTTTCTAGCGGCACAGATACGCAGTATTTT.

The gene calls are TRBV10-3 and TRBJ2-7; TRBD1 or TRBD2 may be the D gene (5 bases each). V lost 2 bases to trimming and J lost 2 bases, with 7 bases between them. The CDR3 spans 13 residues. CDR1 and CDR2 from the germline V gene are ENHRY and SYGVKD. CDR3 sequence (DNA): TGTGCCATCAGTGAGGGGACCACCTACGAGCAGTACTTC. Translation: CAISEGTTYEQYF.

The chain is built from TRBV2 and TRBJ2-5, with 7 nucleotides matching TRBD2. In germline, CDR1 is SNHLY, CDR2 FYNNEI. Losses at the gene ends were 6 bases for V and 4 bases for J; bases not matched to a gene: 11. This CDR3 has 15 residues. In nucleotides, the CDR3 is TGTGCCAGCAGCCGCCTGGCGGGAGAGGCAGAGACCCAGTACTTC. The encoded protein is CASSRLAGEAETQYF.

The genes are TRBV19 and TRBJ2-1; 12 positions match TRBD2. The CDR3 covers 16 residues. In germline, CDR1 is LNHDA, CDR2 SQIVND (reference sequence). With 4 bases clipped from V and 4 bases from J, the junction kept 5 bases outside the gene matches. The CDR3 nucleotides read TGTGCCAGTAGTACGGGACTAGCGGGTGGGTACAATGAGCAGTTCTTC. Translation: CASSTGLAGGYNEQFF.

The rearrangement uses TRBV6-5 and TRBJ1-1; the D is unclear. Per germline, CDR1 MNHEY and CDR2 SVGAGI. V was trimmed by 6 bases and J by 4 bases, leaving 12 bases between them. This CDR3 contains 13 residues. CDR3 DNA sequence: TGTGCCAGCAGGCCCGCCATTACCACTGAAGCTTTCTTT. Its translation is CASRPAITTEAFF.

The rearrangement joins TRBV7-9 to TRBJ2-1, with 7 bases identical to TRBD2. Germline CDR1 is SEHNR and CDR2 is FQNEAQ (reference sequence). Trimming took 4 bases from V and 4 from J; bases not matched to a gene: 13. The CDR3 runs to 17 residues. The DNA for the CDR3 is TGTGCCAGCAGCTCAAGGGAGGGGTTCGGCCCATACAATGAGCAGTTCTTC. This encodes CASSSREGFGPYNEQFF.

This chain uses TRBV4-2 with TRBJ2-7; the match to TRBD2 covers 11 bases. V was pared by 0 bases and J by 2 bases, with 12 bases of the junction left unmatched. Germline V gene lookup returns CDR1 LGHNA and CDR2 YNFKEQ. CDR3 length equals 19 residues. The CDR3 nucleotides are TGTGCCAGCAGCCAAGAGGCGGCGCTTAGCGGGGGGGGAACCTACGAGCAGTACTTC. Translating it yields CASSQEAALSGGGTYEQYF.

The CDR3 reads CASSLVGNEQYF. The CDR3 region has the DNA TGTGCCAGCAGTTTGGTTGGGAACGAGCAGTACTTC. The chain couples TRBV27 to TRBJ2-7; D uncertain. There are 12 residues in the CDR3. Trimming took 3 bases from V and 5 from J, leaving 8 bases between them. CDR1 and CDR2 from the germline V gene are MNHEY and SMNVEV (reference sequence).

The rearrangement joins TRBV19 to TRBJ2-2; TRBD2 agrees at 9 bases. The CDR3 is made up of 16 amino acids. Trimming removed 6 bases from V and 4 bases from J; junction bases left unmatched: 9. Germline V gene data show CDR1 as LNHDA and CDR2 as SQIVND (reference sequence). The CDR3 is CASRGRLADITGELFF. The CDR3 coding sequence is TGTGCCAGTAGGGGACGACTAGCGGATATCACCGGGGAGCTGTTTTTT.

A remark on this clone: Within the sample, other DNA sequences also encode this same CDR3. CDR3 residues: CASSEGNTGELFF. The CDR3 DNA follows: TGTGCCAGCAGTGAAGGGAACACCGGGGAGCTGTTTTTT. This chain links TRBV6-4 with TRBJ2-2; D remains unclear. The CDR3 is made up of 13 amino acids. Germline V lookup: CDR1 MRHNA, CDR2 SNTAGT. Trimming removed 3 bases at V and 1 base at J, with 3 bases between.

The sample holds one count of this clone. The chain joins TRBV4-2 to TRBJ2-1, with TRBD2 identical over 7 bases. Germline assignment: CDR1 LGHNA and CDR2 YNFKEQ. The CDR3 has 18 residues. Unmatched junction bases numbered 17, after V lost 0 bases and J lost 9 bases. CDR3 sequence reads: CASSQEVGGGKTQGEQFF. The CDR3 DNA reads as TGTGCCAGCAGCCAAGAAGTGGGCGGGGGAAAAACACAAGGTGAGCAGTTCTTC.

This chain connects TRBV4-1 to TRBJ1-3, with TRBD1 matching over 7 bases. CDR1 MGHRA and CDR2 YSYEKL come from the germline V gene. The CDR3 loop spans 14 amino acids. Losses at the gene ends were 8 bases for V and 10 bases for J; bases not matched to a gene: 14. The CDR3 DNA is TGCGCCAGCCCACTTAACGGACGGGGACAGACCATATATTTT. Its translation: CASPLNGRGQTIYF.

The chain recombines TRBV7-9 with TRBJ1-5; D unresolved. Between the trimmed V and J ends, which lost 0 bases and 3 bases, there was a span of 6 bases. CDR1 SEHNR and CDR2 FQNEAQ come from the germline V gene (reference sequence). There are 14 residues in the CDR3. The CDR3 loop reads CASSLASSNQPQHF. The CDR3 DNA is TGTGCCAGCAGCTTAGCATCTTCCAATCAGCCCCAGCATTTT. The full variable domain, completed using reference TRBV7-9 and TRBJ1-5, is DTGVSQNPRHKITKRGQNVTFRCDPISEHNRLYWYRQTLGQGPEFLTYFQNEAQLEKSRLLSDRFSAERPKGSFSTLEIQRTEQGDSAMYLCASSLASSNQPQHFGDGTRLSIL.